The clone carrying this T cell receptor (beta chain) has at least ten counts. The germline CDR1 and CDR2 sequences are MNHEY and SVGAGI. The V and J ends lost 0 bases and 1 base, in that order; junction bases with no gene match: 3. The CDR3 is 17 amino acids. TCRdb used MiXCR to reprocess the RACE reads, holding one entry per CDR3 protein. The top ten clones hold about 2% of a sample with roughly 94,000 distinct CDR3 sequences, about 9.3% of them seen once. This entry comes from a study of human T cells and chemical hapten exposure. Time point defined: patch test 2, 6 weeks after DPC sensitization. Described treatment: therapeutic diphenylcyclopropenone sensitization with weekly scalp DPC.

This sequence was found in a woman in her 40s with alopecia areata. Some clones in this sample may be carry-over from other donors' samples. The J gene is TRBJ2-3, the V gene TRBV6-5; 11 positions agree with TRBD2. The sample in question was whole blood, obtained in connection with sensitization to the hapten diphenylcyclopropenone (DPC). Here the CDR3 reads CASSYSRLAGRTDTQYF. Written as DNA, the CDR3 is TGTGCCAGCAGTTACTCACGACTAGCGGGACGCACAGATACGCAGTATTTT.